This T cell receptor beta chain is drawn from a study of chemoradiotherapy in HPV16-positive cancers. Study at large: Functional T-cell assays on two HPV16-positive patients' cells defined candidate HPV-specific clones and common TCR motifs.

Sequencing used immunoSEQ multiplex PCR; TCRdb keeps in-frame clones, though not all of them. This table has about 3,100 clones, more than 85% appearing once. The origin of this receptor is a human donor with HPV-associated anogenital cancer. Sample: tumor tissue, taken from a patient who underwent chemoradiotherapy.

In DNA form, the CDR3 reads TGCGCCAGCAGCCAAGAACGGCTAGCAGGAGATACGCAGTATTTT. Its translation: CASSQERLAGDTQYF. The chain couples TRBV4-3 to TRBJ2-3; tentative D call: TRBD2 (5 bases). Trimming shortened V by 0 bases and J by 5 bases, and 12 bases separated the two germline ends. Germline assignment: CDR1 LGHNA and CDR2 YSLEER. CDR3 length equals 15 residues.